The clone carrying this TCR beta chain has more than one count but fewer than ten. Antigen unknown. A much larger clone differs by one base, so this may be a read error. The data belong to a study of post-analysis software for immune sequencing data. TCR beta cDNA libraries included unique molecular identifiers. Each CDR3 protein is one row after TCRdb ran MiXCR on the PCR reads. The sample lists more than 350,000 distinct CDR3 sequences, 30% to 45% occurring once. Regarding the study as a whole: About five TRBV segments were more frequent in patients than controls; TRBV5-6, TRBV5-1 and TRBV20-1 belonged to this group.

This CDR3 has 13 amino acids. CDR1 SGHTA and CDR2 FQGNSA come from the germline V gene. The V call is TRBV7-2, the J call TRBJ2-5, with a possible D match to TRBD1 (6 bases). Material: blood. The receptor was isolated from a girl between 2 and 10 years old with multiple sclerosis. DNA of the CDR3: TGTGCCAGCAGCTCGGGACAACAAGAGGCCCAGTACTTC. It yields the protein CASSSGQQEAQYF.